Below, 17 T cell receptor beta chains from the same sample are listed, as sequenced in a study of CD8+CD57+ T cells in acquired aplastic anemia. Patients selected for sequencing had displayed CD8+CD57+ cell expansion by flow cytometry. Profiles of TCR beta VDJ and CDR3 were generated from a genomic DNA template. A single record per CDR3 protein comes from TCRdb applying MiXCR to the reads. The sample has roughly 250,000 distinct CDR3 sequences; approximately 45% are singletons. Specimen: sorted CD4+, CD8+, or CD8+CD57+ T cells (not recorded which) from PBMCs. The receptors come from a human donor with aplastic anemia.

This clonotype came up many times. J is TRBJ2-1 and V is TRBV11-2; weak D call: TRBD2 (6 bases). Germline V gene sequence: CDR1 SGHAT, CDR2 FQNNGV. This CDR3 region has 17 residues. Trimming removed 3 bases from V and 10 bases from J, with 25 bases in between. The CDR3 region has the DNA TGTGCCAGCAGCTTTTTTTCGGGGCGGGGAAACGATCGGGAGCAGTTCTTC. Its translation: CASSFFSGRGNDREQFF.

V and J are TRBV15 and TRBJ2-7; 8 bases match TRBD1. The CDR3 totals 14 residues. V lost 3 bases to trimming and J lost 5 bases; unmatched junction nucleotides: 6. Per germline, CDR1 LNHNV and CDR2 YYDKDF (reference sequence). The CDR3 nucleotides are TGTGCCACCAGCAGGGACAGGGCAATGGACGAGCAGTACTTC. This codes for CATSRDRAMDEQYF.

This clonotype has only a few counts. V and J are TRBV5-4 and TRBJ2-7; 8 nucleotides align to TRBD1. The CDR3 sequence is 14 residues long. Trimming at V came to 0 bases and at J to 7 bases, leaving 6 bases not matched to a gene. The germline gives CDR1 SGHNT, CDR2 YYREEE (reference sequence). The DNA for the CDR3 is TGTGCCAGCAGCTTGGGGCAGGGGGCTCGGGAGCAGTACTTC. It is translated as CASSLGQGAREQYF.

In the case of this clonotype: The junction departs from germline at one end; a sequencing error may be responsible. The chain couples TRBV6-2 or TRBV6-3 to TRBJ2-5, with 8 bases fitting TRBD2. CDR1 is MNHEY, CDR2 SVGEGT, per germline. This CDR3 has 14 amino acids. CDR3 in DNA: TGTGCCGGCAGTTACGGACTAGCTGGGGAGACCCAGTACTTC. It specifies CAGSYGLAGETQYF.

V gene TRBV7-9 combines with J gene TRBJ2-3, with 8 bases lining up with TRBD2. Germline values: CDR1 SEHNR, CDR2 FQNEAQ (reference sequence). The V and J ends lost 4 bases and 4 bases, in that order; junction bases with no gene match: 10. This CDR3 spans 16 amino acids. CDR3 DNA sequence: TGTGCCAGCAGCTCAGATAGCGGGGCAAATCCAGATACGCAGTATTTT. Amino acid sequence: CASSSDSGANPDTQYF. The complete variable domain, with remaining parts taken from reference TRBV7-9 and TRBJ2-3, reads DTGVSQNPRHKITKRGQNVTFRCDPISEHNRLYWYRQTLGQGPEFLTYFQNEAQLEKSRLLSDRFSAERPKGSFSTLEIQRTEQGDSAMYLCASSSDSGANPDTQYFGPGTRLTVL.

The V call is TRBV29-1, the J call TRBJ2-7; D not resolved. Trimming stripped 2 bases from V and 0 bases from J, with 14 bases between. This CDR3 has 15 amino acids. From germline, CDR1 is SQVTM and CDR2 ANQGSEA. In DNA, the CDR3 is TGCAGCGTTGAATTGAGTGGCGTCGCCTCCTACGAGCAGTACTTC. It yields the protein CSVELSGVASYEQYF.

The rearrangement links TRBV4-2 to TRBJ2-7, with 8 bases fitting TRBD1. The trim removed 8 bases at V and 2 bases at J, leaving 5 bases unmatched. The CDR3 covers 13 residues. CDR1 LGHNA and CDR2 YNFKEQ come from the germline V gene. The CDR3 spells CASGQGLPYEQYF. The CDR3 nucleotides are TGTGCCAGCGGACAGGGCCTACCCTACGAGCAGTACTTC.

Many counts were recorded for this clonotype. Written as DNA, the CDR3 is TGTGCCAGCAGTACCAGGGGCACCATGAACACTGAAGCTTTCTTT. This gives the protein CASSTRGTMNTEAFF. V usage is TRBV12-3 or TRBV12-4 and J usage is TRBJ1-1; D possibly corresponds to TRBD1 (6 bases). The V end was cut by 5 bases, the J end by 0 bases, with 13 bases between. The CDR3 is 15 residues long.

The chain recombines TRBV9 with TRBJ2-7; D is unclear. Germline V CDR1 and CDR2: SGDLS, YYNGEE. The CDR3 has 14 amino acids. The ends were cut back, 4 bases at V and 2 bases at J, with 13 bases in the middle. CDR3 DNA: TGTGCCAGCAGCCCCGGTTTGGATCCCTACGAGCAGTACTTC. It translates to CASSPGLDPYEQYF.

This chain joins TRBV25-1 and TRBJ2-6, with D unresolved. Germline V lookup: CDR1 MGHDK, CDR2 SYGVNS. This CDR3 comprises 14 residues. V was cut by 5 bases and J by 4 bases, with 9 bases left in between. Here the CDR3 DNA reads TGTGCCAGCAGTACTGCTGCAGGGGCCAACGTCCTGACTTTC. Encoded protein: CASSTAAGANVLTF. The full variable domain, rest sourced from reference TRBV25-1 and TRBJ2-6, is EADIYQTPRYLVIGTGKKITLECSQTMGHDKMYWYQQDPGMELHLIHYSYGVNSTEKGDLSSESTVSRIRTEHFPLTLESARPSHTSQYLCASSTAAGANVLTFGAGSRLTVL.

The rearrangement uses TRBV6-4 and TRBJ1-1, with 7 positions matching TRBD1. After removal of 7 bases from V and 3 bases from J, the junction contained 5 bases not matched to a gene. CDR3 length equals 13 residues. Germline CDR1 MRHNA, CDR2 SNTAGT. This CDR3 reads CASKSQGDTEAFF. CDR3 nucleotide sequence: TGTGCCAGCAAGTCCCAGGGGGACACTGAAGCTTTCTTT.

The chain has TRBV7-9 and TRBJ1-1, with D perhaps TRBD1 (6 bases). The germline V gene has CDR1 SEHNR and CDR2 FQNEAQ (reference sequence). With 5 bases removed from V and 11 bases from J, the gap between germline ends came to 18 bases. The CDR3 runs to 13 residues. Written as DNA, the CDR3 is TGTGCCAGCAGCCAAGCCCACAGGGACAACGCTTTCTTT. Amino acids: CASSQAHRDNAFF. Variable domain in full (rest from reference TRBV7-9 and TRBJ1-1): DTGVSQNPRHKITKRGQNVTFRCDPISEHNRLYWYRQTLGQGPEFLTYFQNEAQLEKSRLLSDRFSAERPKGSFSTLEIQRTEQGDSAMYLCASSQAHRDNAFFGQGTRLTVV.

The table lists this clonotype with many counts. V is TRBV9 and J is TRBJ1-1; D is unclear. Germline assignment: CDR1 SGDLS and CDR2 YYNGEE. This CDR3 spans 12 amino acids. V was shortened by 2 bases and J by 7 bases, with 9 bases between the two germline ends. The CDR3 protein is CASSVASGEAFF. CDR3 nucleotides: TGTGCCAGCAGCGTTGCAAGCGGTGAAGCTTTCTTT.

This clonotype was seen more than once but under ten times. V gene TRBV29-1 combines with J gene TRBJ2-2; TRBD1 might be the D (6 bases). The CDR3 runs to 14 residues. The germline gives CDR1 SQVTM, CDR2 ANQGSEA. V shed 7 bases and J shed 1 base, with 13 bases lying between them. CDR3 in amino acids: CSGTQGLNTGELFF. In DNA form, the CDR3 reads TGCAGCGGGACACAGGGATTGAACACCGGGGAGCTGTTTTTT.

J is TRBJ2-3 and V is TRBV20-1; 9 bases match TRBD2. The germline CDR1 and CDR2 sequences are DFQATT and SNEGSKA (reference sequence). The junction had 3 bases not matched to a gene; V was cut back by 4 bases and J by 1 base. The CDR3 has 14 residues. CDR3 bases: TGCAGTGCTACTAGCGGGGAGGGCACAGATACGCAGTATTTT. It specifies CSATSGEGTDTQYF.

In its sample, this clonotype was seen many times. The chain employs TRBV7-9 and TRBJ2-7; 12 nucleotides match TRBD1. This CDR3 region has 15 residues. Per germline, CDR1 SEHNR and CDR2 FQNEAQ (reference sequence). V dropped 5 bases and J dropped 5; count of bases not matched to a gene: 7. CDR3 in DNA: TGTGCCAGCAGCGTGTCCGGGACAGGGGGCGACGAGCAGTACTTC. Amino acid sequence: CASSVSGTGGDEQYF.

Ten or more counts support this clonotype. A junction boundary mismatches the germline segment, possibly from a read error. The CDR3, as DNA: TGCAGCGTCCGAATGGGGGACACTGAAGCTTCCTTT. Translated: CSVRMGDTEASF. The J gene is TRBJ1-1, the V gene TRBV29-1; a weak D match, TRBD1 (6 bases). This CDR3 spans 12 amino acids. From germline, CDR1 is SQVTM and CDR2 ANQGSEA.